This paragraph reports one T cell receptor (beta chain). What it binds is unknown. Both 60 Vbeta primers and 13 Jbeta primers went into the PCR. As handled by the study authors: Unique TCR beta chains totaled roughly 80 million in a later count, with roughly 11 million of them shared. Method: immunoSEQ multiplex PCR; TCRdb's copy keeps in-frame clones and lacks some. V and J calls and clone size are copied from that table; D and trimming were computed from the DNA. The table shows under 150,000 clones, with about two thirds occurring only once. This specimen belongs to a study of cytomegalovirus exposure and HLA in healthy donors. Broader study findings: The authors later found TCR association rates varying by HLA locus, with DRB1 most and HLA-C fewest. A few chains tied to CMV proved CMV antigen-specific in vitro.

What was sequenced was PBMCs. This TCR was sampled from a man aged 35 to 55 in good health and CMV-seronegative.

The DNA of the CDR3 is TGTGCCAGCAGCAACAGGGGGAACACTGAAGCTTTCTTT. It is translated as CASSNRGNTEAFF. The chain links TRBV28 to TRBJ1-1, with 7 bases that match TRBD1. This CDR3 has 13 amino acids. Germline lookup yields CDR1 MDHEN and CDR2 SYDVKM. V lost 6 bases and J lost 1; bases outside the gene matches: 2.